The 9 T cell receptor beta chains given below trace back to one sample, sequenced in a study of shared T cell receptors in the human thymus. The method was immunoSEQ multiplex PCR; TCRdb's version includes in-frame clones alone and lacks a portion of them. Here the sample spans over 350,000 clones, approximately 95% being singletons. Sequenced: thymocytes. The receptor set was obtained from a human donor.

The chain uses TRBV29-1 and TRBJ2-4; D unresolved. V shed 7 bases and J shed 0 bases, with 19 bases lying between them. Germline V lookup: CDR1 SQVTM, CDR2 ANQGSEA. CDR3 length: 16 residues. The CDR3: CSAGVPGQLAKNIQYF. In DNA, the CDR3 is TGCAGCGCCGGAGTGCCGGGCCAACTAGCCAAAAACATTCAGTACTTC. The full variable domain, rest sourced from reference TRBV29-1 and TRBJ2-4, is SAVISQKPSRDICQRGTSLTIQCQVDSQVTMMFWYRQQPGQSLTLIATANQGSEATYESGFVIDKFPISRPNLTFSTLTVSNMSPEDSSIYLCSAGVPGQLAKNIQYFGAGTRLSVL.

This rearrangement joins TRBV9 to TRBJ2-7, with 7 nucleotides matching TRBD1. V gave up 3 bases and J gave up 0 bases; unmatched junction bases: 6. Germline V gene data show CDR1 as SGDLS and CDR2 as YYNGEE. The CDR3 contains 15 residues. CDR3 nucleotide sequence: TGTGCCAGCAGCGCTCATCGGACAGGCTCCTACGAGCAGTACTTC. Its protein is CASSAHRTGSYEQYF.

The chain has TRBV7-9 and TRBJ2-2; the match to TRBD1 covers 7 bases. CDR3 length equals 18 residues. CDR1 is SEHNR, CDR2 FQNEAQ, per germline (reference sequence). With 5 bases clipped from V and 0 bases from J, the junction kept 12 bases outside the gene matches. CDR3 in amino acids: CASSAGQELFPNTGELFF. The CDR3 nucleotides read TGTGCCAGCAGCGCCGGACAGGAACTTTTCCCGAACACCGGGGAGCTGTTTTTT.

The chain links TRBV27 to TRBJ1-1; TRBD1 is a possible D gene (5 bases). Germline CDR1 is MNHEY and CDR2 is SMNVEV (reference sequence). This CDR3 spans 15 amino acids. Trimming left V 4 bases short and J 10 bases short, with 22 bases between. The CDR3 sequence is CASSSPTGPRGSAFF. Here the CDR3 DNA reads TGTGCCAGCAGTTCCCCAACGGGACCGCGGGGGTCAGCTTTCTTT.

The chain combines TRBV6-6 with TRBJ2-7, with D perhaps matching TRBD1 (6 bases). Germline CDR1 and CDR2: MNHNY and SVGAGI (reference sequence). The germline V and J ends were trimmed by 0 bases and 9 bases, with 6 bases remaining between them. This CDR3 is 11 amino acids long. The CDR3 sequence is CASSYSGGQYF. CDR3 nucleotides: TGTGCCAGCAGTTACTCAGGGGGGCAGTACTTC.

The genes are TRBV28 and TRBJ1-1; tentatively, D is TRBD1 (6 bases). Trimming took 5 bases from V and 5 from J, leaving 24 bases between them. CDR3 length equals 17 residues. The germline gives CDR1 MDHEN, CDR2 SYDVKM. CDR3 DNA sequence: TGTGCCAGCAGTCCCTCCACGTGGACAGCCGCAAGGACTGAAGCTTTCTTT. It is translated as CASSPSTWTAARTEAFF.

This chain uses TRBV28 with TRBJ1-1; 9 bases match TRBD1. V lost 1 base, J lost 6 bases, and 3 bases stayed unmatched. In germline, CDR1 is MDHEN, CDR2 SYDVKM. The CDR3 has 14 amino acids. CDR3 amino acids: CASSLYRGRSEAFF. In DNA, the CDR3 is TGTGCCAGCAGTTTATACAGGGGGCGGTCTGAAGCTTTCTTT.

The chain has TRBV11-2 and TRBJ2-2; 9 nucleotides agree with TRBD2. Germline V gene lookup returns CDR1 SGHAT and CDR2 FQNNGV. The V segment lost 5 bases and the J segment 3 bases; nucleotides outside the gene matches: 16. The CDR3 totals 19 residues. The CDR3 DNA reads as TGTGCCAGCAGCCCAAGGGAGGCGGCTAGCGGGACCTACACCGGGGAGCTGTTTTTT. This translates into CASSPREAASGTYTGELFF.

This chain joins TRBV7-2 and TRBJ2-2; 10 positions match TRBD2. Per germline, CDR1 SGHTA and CDR2 FQGNSA. Germline trimming cut 1 base from V and 4 bases from J; bases unmatched to any gene: 12. This CDR3 region has 19 residues. This CDR3 reads CASSLEASGSENRTGELFF. The CDR3 DNA follows: TGTGCCAGCAGCTTAGAGGCTAGCGGGAGTGAGAATCGCACCGGGGAGCTGTTTTTT.